These 8 T cell receptor beta chains were sequenced from one sample in a study of response to subunit inactivated influenza vaccine. TCRdb fed the RT-PCR reads into MiXCR, producing one record per CDR3 protein. The data contain about 830,000 distinct CDR3 sequences, under 20% of them singletons. Sequenced material: PBMCs from blood, taken 5 to 6 days after vaccination. The source is a man aged 50 to 60 who received an inactivated influenza vaccine.

This clonotype appeared a few times. The rearrangement uses TRBV5-1 and TRBJ2-7, with a weak D call TRBD1 (5 bases). CDR3 length equals 17 residues. Germline-derived CDR1 and CDR2 are SGHRS and YFSETQ. Trimming left V 1 base short and J 1 base short, with 18 bases between. For the CDR3, the DNA is TGCGCCAGCAGCTTGCTTACAATACAGGATTTTTCCTACGAGCAGTACTTC. The encoded protein is CASSLLTIQDFSYEQYF.

With respect to this clonotype: A read error may be the cause here, since a much bigger clone is one base away. The CDR3 is CACRSGNTGELFF. The CDR3 coding sequence is TGTGCCTGCAGAAGCGGTAACACCGGGGAGCTGTTTTTT. The rearrangement joins TRBV7-3 to TRBJ2-2; a weak D match, TRBD2 (5 bases). The CDR3 is made up of 13 amino acids. Per germline, CDR1 SGHTA and CDR2 FQGTGA.

This clonotype was seen a handful of times. V gene TRBV10-3 combines with J gene TRBJ1-2, with D perhaps TRBD1 (6 bases). The CDR3 has 15 residues. Per the germline V gene, CDR1 is ENHRY and CDR2 is SYGVKD. Trimming removed 2 bases from V and 2 bases from J, with 12 bases in between. CDR3 DNA: TGTGCCATCAGTGAGACGACAGGACAGAACTATGGCTACACCTTC. This sequence encodes CAISETTGQNYGYTF.

This chain connects TRBV5-1 to TRBJ1-3, with no clear D. Germline assignment: CDR1 SGHRS and CDR2 YFSETQ. Between the trimmed V and J ends, which lost 1 base and 4 bases, there was a span of 12 bases. The CDR3 totals 15 residues. CDR3 bases: TGCGCCAGCAGCTTGAGTGGACTGTTAGGAAACACCATATATTTT. Residues: CASSLSGLLGNTIYF.

The chain joins TRBV5-4 to TRBJ1-3; no clear D. Germline V gene lookup returns CDR1 SGHNT and CDR2 YYREEE (reference sequence). V was pared by 0 bases and J by 0 bases, with 13 bases between. This CDR3 contains 17 residues. The CDR3 coding sequence is TGTGCCAGCAGCTTGGACGGGCGCGCCACCTCTGGAAACACCATATATTTT. Translation: CASSLDGRATSGNTIYF.

The chain couples TRBV5-6 to TRBJ2-1; 14 bases map to TRBD2. With 6 bases clipped from V and 7 bases from J, the junction kept 9 bases outside the gene matches. Germline V gives CDR1 SGHDT, CDR2 YYEEEE. This CDR3 comprises 16 residues. This CDR3 reads CASKTSGRAWENEQFF. The DNA of the CDR3 is TGTGCCAGCAAGACTAGCGGGAGGGCCTGGGAAAATGAGCAGTTCTTC.

This clonotype was recorded a few times. The chain joins TRBV14 to TRBJ2-3; D is uncertain. V was pared by 3 bases and J by 0 bases, with 10 bases between. The CDR3 contains 15 residues. Germline CDR1 and CDR2: SGHDN and FVKESK. The CDR3 DNA sequence: TGTGCCAGCAGCCAGCAGACGGCTAGCACAGATACGCAGTATTTT. This sequence encodes CASSQQTASTDTQYF.

Only a few counts were recorded for this clonotype. The rearrangement links TRBV12-3 or TRBV12-4 to TRBJ2-7, with 9 bases identical to TRBD1. Losses at the gene ends were 6 bases for V and 5 bases for J; bases not matched to a gene: 2. The CDR3 is 12 residues long. In nucleotides, the CDR3 is TGTGCCAGCAGAAGGACAGGGGACGAGCAGTACTTC. Its translation is CASRRTGDEQYF.